The subject of this entry is one T cell receptor beta chain. This sample was included in a study of T cell changes during pregnancy in multiple sclerosis. Measured with immunoSEQ multiplex PCR; TCRdb has only the in-frame clones, and not every one. This sample yields 20,000 to 25,000 clones, of which 86% are seen a single time; 0.9% to 1.2% belongs to the top ten. The V gene lost 4 bases and the J gene lost 3 bases, with 9 bases spanning the gap. CDR1 and CDR2 (germline): SNHLY, FYNNEI. The CDR3 extends over 13 amino acids. The sequence was collected from a female donor in good health, enrolled as a control in a pregnancy study. The sample in question was CD4+ T cells from peripheral blood mononuclear cells, obtained in the first trimester of pregnancy. This rearrangement joins TRBV2 to TRBJ1-1; D gene ambiguous. CDR3 coding DNA: TGTGCCAGCAGTGCCGATTCGGACACTGAAGCTTTCTTT. Its translation: CASSADSDTEAFF.